A selection of T cell receptor beta chains follows, all from one sample in a study of cytomegalovirus exposure and HLA in healthy donors. Libraries were prepared by immunoSEQ multiplex PCR; TCRdb keeps only in-frame clonotypes and omits some of them. This table has approximately 100,000 clones, more than 75% appearing once. Sample: PBMCs. The source is a woman aged 18-29 years in good health and CMV-seropositive. The CDR3 runs from the conserved cysteine through the conserved F or W. A D gene is named only where the DNA matches it firmly. Clone sizes are given selectively: once, few, many, or a class where the clone is expanded.

>.|TRBV19|TRBD1|TRBJ1-1
TGTGCCAGTAGCACCGGACAGGAGGGCCCGAACACTGAAGCTTTCTTT
CASSTGQEGPNTEAFF
>.|TRBV9|TRBD1|TRBJ2-7
TGTGCCAGCAGCGTTACAGGGGCGAGCGAGCAGTACTTC
CASSVTGASEQYF
>.|TRBV7-9|.|TRBJ1-2
TGTGCCAGCAGCTTAGCGTACCAGGGTTCGGGCTACACCTTC
CASSLAYQGSGYTF
>once|TRBV9|.|TRBJ1-1
TGTGCCAGCAGCGTAGGCTGGCGGGCCGGGGACACTGAAGCTTTCTTT
CASSVGWRAGDTEAFF
>.|TRBV11-3|TRBD1|TRBJ2-1
TGTGCCAGCAGCTCCCCCCGGACAGGATACAATGAGCAGTTCTTC
CASSSPRTGYNEQFF
>.|TRBV2|.|TRBJ1-3
TGTGCCAGCAAGAGAGCTTTTATAAACTCTGGAAACACCATATATTTT
CASKRAFINSGNTIYF
>.|TRBV7-9|TRBD1|TRBJ1-5
TGTGCCAGCAGCCGGATCACAGGGGTTGGATTTGGCAATCAGCCCCAGCATTTT
CASSRITGVGFGNQPQHF
>.|TRBV28|.|TRBJ1-5
TGTGCCAGCAGCCAGGAGGATCAGCCCCAGCATTTT
CASSQEDQPQHF
>.|TRBV2|.|TRBJ1-2
TGTGCCAGCAGTGAAGGAGGCAGGGGCAACAACTATGGCTACACCTTC
CASSEGGRGNNYGYTF
>.|TRBV30|.|TRBJ2-6
TGTGCCTGGAGGAAAACAGGGCCAAACCCTGGGGCCAACGTCCTGACTTTC
CAWRKTGPNPGANVLTF
>.|TRBV9|.|TRBJ1-6
TGTGCCAGCAGCGTTGGGGCGAGGTATAATTCACCCCTCCACTTT
CASSVGARYNSPLHF
>few|TRBV6-1|.|TRBJ2-3
TGTGCCAGCAGTGATCAAACGTGGGGGCACACAGATACGCAGTATTTT
CASSDQTWGHTDTQYF